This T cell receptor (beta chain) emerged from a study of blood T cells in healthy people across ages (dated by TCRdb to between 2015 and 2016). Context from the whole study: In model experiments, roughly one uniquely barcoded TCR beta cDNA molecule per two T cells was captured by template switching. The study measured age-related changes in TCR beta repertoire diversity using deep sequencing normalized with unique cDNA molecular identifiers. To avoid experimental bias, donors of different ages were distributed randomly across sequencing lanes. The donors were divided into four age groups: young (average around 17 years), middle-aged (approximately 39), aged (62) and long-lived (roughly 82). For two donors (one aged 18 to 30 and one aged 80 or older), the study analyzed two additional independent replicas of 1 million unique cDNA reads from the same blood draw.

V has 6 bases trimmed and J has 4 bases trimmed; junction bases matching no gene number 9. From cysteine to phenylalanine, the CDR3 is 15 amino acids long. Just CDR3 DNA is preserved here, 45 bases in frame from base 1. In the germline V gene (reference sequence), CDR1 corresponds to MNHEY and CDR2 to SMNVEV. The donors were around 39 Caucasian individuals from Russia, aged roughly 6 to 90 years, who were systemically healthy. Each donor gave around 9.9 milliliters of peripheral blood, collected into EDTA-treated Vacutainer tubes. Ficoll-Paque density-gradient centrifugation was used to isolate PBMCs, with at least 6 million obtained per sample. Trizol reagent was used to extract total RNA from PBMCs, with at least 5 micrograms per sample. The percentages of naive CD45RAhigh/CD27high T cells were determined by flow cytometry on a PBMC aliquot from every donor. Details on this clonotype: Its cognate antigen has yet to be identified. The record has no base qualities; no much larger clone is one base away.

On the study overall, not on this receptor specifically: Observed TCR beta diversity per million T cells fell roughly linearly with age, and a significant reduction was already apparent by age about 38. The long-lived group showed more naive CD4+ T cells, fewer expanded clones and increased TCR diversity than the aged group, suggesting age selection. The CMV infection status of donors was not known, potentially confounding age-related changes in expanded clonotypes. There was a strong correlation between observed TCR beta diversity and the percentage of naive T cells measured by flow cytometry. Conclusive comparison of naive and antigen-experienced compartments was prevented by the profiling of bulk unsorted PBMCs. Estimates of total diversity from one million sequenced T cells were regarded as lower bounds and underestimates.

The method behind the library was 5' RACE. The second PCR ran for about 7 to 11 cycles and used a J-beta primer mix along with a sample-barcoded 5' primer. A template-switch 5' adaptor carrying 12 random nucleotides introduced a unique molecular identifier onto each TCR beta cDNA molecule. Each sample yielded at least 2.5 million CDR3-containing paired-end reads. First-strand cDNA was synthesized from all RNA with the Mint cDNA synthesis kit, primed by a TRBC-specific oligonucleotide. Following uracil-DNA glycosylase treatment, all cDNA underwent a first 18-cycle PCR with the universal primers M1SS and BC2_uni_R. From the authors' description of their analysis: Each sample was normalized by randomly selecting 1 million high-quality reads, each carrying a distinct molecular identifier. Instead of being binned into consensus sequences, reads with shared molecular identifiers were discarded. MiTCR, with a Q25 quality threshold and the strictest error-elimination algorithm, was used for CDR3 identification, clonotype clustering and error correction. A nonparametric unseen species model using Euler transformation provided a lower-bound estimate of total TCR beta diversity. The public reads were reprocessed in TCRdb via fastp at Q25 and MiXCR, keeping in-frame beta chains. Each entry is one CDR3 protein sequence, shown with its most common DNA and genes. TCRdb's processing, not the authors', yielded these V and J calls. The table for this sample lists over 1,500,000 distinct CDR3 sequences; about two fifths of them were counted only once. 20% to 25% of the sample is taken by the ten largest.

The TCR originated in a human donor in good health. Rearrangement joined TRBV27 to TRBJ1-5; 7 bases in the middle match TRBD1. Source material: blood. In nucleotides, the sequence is TGTGCCAGCAGCATGGGACAGCAATCTAATCAGCCCCAGCATTTT. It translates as CASSMGQQSNQPQHF.